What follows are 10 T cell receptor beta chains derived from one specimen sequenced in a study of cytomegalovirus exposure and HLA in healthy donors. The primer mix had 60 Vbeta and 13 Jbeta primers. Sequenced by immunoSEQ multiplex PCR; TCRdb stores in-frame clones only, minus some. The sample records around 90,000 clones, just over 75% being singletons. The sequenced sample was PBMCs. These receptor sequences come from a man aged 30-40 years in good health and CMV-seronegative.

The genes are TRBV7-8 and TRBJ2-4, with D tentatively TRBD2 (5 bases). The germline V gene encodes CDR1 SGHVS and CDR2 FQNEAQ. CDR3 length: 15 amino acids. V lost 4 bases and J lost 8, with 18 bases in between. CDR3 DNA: TGTGCCAGCAGCTCCGGGGTCGGCGGTCGGGACATTCAGTACTTC. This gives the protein CASSSGVGGRDIQYF.

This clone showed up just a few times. The CDR3: CASSLAQGAVYEQYV. As DNA, the CDR3 is TGTGCCAGCAGCTTAGCCCAGGGGGCTGTTTACGAGCAGTACGTC. The J gene is TRBJ2-7, the V gene TRBV11-3; TRBD1 matches at 8 bases. V lost 1 base, J lost 4 bases, and 6 bases stayed unmatched. CDR1 and CDR2 from the germline V gene are SGHNT and YENEEA. This CDR3 is 15 amino acids long.

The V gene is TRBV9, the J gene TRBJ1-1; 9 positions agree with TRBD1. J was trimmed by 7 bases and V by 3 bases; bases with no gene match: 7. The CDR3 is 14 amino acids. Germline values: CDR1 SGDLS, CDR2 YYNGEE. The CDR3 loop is CASSARTGGHEAFF. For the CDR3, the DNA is TGTGCCAGCAGCGCGAGAACAGGGGGCCATGAAGCTTTCTTT.

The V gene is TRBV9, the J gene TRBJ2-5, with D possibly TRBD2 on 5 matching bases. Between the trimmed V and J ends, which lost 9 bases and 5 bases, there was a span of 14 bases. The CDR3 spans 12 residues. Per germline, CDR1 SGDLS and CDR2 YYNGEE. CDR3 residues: CANPRGEETQYF. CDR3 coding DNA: TGTGCCAACCCCCGTGGGGAGGAGACCCAGTACTTC.

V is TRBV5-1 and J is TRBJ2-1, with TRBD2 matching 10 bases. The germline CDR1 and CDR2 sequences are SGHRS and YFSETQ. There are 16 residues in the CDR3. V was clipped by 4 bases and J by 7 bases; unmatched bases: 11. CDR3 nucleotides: TGCGCCAGCAGCACCCCGTGGGCTAGCGGGGGTAATGAGCAGTTCTTC. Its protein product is CASSTPWASGGNEQFF.

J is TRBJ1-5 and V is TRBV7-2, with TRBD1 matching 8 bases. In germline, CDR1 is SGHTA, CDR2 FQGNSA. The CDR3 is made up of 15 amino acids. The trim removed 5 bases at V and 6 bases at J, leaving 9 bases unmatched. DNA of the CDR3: TGTGCCAGCAGCCGTACAGGGGGGACTCGTCAGCCCCAGCATTTT. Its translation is CASSRTGGTRQPQHF.

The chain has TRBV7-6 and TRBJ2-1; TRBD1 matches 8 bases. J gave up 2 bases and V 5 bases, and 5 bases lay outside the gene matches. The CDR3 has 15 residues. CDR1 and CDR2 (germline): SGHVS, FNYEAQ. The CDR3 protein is CASSPGQGPYNEQFF. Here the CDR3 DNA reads TGTGCCAGCAGCCCAGGACAGGGACCCTACAATGAGCAGTTCTTC.

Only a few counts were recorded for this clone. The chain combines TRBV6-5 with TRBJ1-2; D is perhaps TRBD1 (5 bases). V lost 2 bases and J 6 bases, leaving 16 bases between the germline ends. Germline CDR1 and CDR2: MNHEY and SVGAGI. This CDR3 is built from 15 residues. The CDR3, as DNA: TGTGCCAGCAGTTACGAGGCAGGGCTGGTGAATGGCTACACCTTC. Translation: CASSYEAGLVNGYTF.

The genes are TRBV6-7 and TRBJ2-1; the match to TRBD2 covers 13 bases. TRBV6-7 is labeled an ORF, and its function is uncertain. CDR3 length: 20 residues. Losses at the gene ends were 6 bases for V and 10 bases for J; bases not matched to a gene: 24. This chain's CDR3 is CASSEKRPLAGGPSVGEQFF. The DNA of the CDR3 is TGTGCCAGCAGCGAGAAGCGTCCACTAGCGGGGGGGCCGTCTGTTGGGGAGCAGTTCTTC.

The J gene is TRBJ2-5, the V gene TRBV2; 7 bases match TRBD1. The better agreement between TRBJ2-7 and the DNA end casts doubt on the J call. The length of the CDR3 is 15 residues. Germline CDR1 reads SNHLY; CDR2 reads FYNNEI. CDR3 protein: CASSEKPGQSYEQYF. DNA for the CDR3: TGTGCCAGCAGTGAAAAACCGGGACAGTCTTACGAGCAGTACTTC.